The 19 T cell receptor beta chains presented below share a single source sample, sequenced in a study of T cells in Graves' hyperthyroidism and ophthalmopathy. The CDR3 regions of TCR beta were amplified from RNA transcripts. Using the HTBI primer set, a first-round RT-PCR was run on the TCR CDR3. In TCRdb, the multiplex PCR reads were re-called with MiXCR into one record per CDR3 protein. This table holds 300,000 to 500,000 distinct CDR3 sequences, more than 13% found once. The sequenced material came from blood. The source of these receptors is a middle-aged man with Graves' ophthalmopathy.

This clonotype has at least ten counts. The chain is built from TRBV7-9 and TRBJ1-3, with D unresolved. Germline CDR1 reads SEHNR; CDR2 reads FQNEAQ (reference sequence). The V end was cut by 5 bases, the J end by 0 bases, with 2 bases between. This CDR3 comprises 12 residues. The CDR3 is CASSLSGNTIYF. CDR3 DNA sequence: TGTGCCAGCAGCCTCTCTGGAAACACCATATATTTT.

This clonotype was picked up many times. The CDR3 DNA follows: TGTGCCAGCAGTCCCAGTCACGACACTGAAGCTTTCTTT. This translates into CASSPSHDTEAFF. This chain uses TRBV27 with TRBJ1-1; D is ambiguous. Germline loops: CDR1 MNHEY, CDR2 SMNVEV (reference sequence). V lost 5 bases, J lost 3 bases, and 10 bases lay in between. CDR3 length equals 13 residues.

This clonotype was seen ten or more times. V is TRBV28 and J is TRBJ1-6; no firm D call. Per germline, CDR1 MDHEN and CDR2 SYDVKM. The CDR3 runs to 12 residues. Between the trimmed V and J ends, which lost 3 bases and 8 bases, there was a span of 5 bases. CDR3 nucleotides: TGTGCCAGCAGTTTTAGTCATTCACCCCTCCACTTT. Its translation is CASSFSHSPLHF.

V is TRBV5-1 and J is TRBJ2-7; TRBD2 aligns across 11 bases. J gave up 4 bases and V 4 bases, and 13 bases lay outside the gene matches. The CDR3 runs to 17 residues. CDR1 is SGHRS, CDR2 YFSETQ, per germline. The CDR3 reads CASSQGTSGDGDYEQYF. The CDR3 DNA follows: TGCGCCAGCAGCCAAGGGACTAGCGGTGACGGAGATTACGAGCAGTACTTC.

There are many counts of this clonotype. The V gene is TRBV3-1, the J gene TRBJ1-5, with unresolved D. CDR1 LGHDT and CDR2 YNNKEL come from the germline V gene (reference sequence). V was trimmed by 2 bases and J by 7 bases, leaving 15 bases between them. This CDR3 comprises 15 residues. This chain's CDR3 is CASSQYKRGNQPQHF. CDR3 bases: TGTGCCAGCAGCCAATACAAGAGAGGGAACCAGCCCCAGCATTTT. Supplemented by reference TRBV3-1 and TRBJ1-5, the full variable domain reads DTAVSQTPKYLVTQMGNDKSIKCEQNLGHDTMYWYKQDSKKFLKIMFSYNNKELIINETVPNRFSPKSPDKAHLNLHINSLELGDSAVYFCASSQYKRGNQPQHFGDGTRLSIL.

The V and J genes are TRBV19 and TRBJ1-5; D is unclear. The CDR3 runs to 14 residues. The germline gives CDR1 LNHDA, CDR2 SQIVND (reference sequence). The V end lost 5 bases, the J end lost 2 bases, and 10 bases lay between the germline ends. CDR3 in amino acids: CASSAQEGNQPQHF. CDR3 DNA sequence: TGTGCCAGTAGTGCGCAGGAGGGCAATCAGCCCCAGCATTTT.

In this sample, this clonotype turned up many times. The rearrangement joins TRBV2 to TRBJ2-1, with a tentative D call TRBD2 (6 bases). The V gene lost 7 bases and the J gene lost 6 bases, with 16 bases spanning the gap. From germline, CDR1 is SNHLY and CDR2 FYNNEI. This CDR3 comprises 14 residues. CDR3 in DNA: TGTGCCAGCATCCAGCGGGCAAGCGCCAATGAGCAGTTCTTC. Its translation is CASIQRASANEQFF.

This clonotype was observed many times. This chain's CDR3 is CASSRGQDAVWTQYF. CDR3 sequence (DNA): TGTGCCAGCAGCAGGGGACAGGATGCGGTTTGGACCCAGTACTTC. V and J are TRBV6-2 or TRBV6-3 and TRBJ2-5; 8 nucleotides line up with TRBD1. The germline CDR1 and CDR2 sequences are MNHEY and SVGEGT. J was trimmed by 7 bases and V by 6 bases; bases with no gene match: 13. The CDR3 runs to 15 residues.

This clonotype was recorded at least ten times. The chain recombines TRBV6-5 with TRBJ1-1; D not resolved. Per germline, CDR1 MNHEY and CDR2 SVGAGI. The V gene lost 0 bases and the J gene lost 1 base, with 6 bases spanning the gap. CDR3 length: 14 residues. The CDR3 coding sequence is TGTGCCAGCAGTTACTCACCAGGGAACACTGAAGCTTTCTTT. Amino acid sequence: CASSYSPGNTEAFF.

J is TRBJ2-6 and V is TRBV20-1, with D perhaps assigned TRBD1 or TRBD2 (5 bases each). CDR3 length: 18 amino acids. From germline, CDR1 is DFQATT and CDR2 SNEGSKA (reference sequence). Trimming shortened V by 1 base and J by 1 base, and 17 bases separated the two germline ends. CDR3 DNA: TGCAGTGCTAGAGGGGACGGATCGGTTGAATCTGGGGCCAACGTCCTGACTTTC. Translated: CSARGDGSVESGANVLTF.

This clonotype was detected a few times. The chain employs TRBV6-1 and TRBJ1-3; D not resolved. Germline-derived CDR1 and CDR2 are MNHNS and SASEGT. This CDR3 is built from 12 residues. V shed 5 bases and J shed 2 bases, with 4 bases lying between them. CDR3: CASSSTGNTIYF. The CDR3 coding sequence is TGTGCCAGCAGTTCTACTGGAAACACCATATATTTT.

CDR3 region: CSASQLGTSGDYTDTQYF. CDR3 coding DNA: TGCAGTGCTAGCCAGTTAGGGACTAGCGGGGACTACACAGATACGCAGTATTTT. The V call is TRBV20-1, the J call TRBJ2-3, with 13 bases fitting TRBD2. The trim removed 3 bases at V and 2 bases at J, leaving 11 bases unmatched. The germline CDR1 and CDR2 sequences are DFQATT and SNEGSKA (reference sequence). The length of the CDR3 is 18 residues.

In this sample, this clonotype turned up many times. The rearrangement uses TRBV30 and TRBJ1-1, with D uncertain. Deletions cut 1 base from V and 5 bases from J, with 8 bases between. The germline gives CDR1 GTSNPN, CDR2 SVGIG (reference sequence). This CDR3 has 12 residues. The CDR3 reads CAWSEEGTEAFF. As DNA, the CDR3 is TGTGCCTGGAGTGAGGAAGGGACTGAAGCTTTCTTT.

A note on this clonotype: A clone one base away is much larger, so this may be a read error. The V and J genes are TRBV10-3 and TRBJ2-7; D is possibly TRBD2 (5 bases). The CDR3 is 10 residues long. Between the trimmed V and J ends, which lost 10 bases and 5 bases, there was a span of 9 bases. Germline lookup yields CDR1 ENHRY and CDR2 SYGVKD. CDR3 coding DNA: TGTGCCACCTTCGGGGACGAGCAGTACTTC. This translates into CATFGDEQYF.

This clonotype was counted ten times or more. The V call is TRBV29-1, the J call TRBJ1-2; D call uncertain. This CDR3 has 10 residues. Germline CDR1 SQVTM, CDR2 ANQGSEA. Trimming pared 3 bases from V and 9 bases from J, leaving 8 bases between. CDR3 in amino acids: CSVDLDRYTF. The CDR3 nucleotides are TGCAGCGTTGACTTGGACCGCTACACCTTC.

This clonotype was seen many times. This rearrangement joins TRBV27 to TRBJ2-7, with TRBD2 matching over 11 bases. The ends lost 6 bases at V and 3 bases at J; junction bases unmatched: 4. This CDR3 has 14 amino acids. Germline V gene sequence: CDR1 MNHEY, CDR2 SMNVEV (reference sequence). CDR3 region: CASRKGLADYEQYF. The CDR3 coding sequence is TGTGCCAGCAGAAAGGGACTAGCGGACTACGAGCAGTACTTC.

This clonotype was found many times. The rearrangement links TRBV9 to TRBJ2-7; TRBD1 might be the D (6 bases). This CDR3 has 21 amino acids. Trimming shortened V by 2 bases and J by 2 bases, and 32 bases separated the two germline ends. Germline V gene data show CDR1 as SGDLS and CDR2 as YYNGEE. This chain's CDR3 is CASSVPQGTPNTLADPYEQYF. The CDR3 DNA reads as TGTGCCAGCAGCGTCCCCCAAGGGACACCGAATACCCTGGCGGACCCCTACGAGCAGTACTTC.

At least ten counts were recorded for this clonotype. The gene calls are TRBV20-1 and TRBJ2-7; 8 bases are a match to TRBD2. Germline assignment: CDR1 DFQATT and CDR2 SNEGSKA (reference sequence). This CDR3 has 15 amino acids. V trimming: 6 bases; J trimming: 1 base; junction bases outside the gene matches: 11. CDR3 sequence (DNA): TGCAGTGCCATCTCTGGCGCTAGCGGGTCCTACGAGCAGTACTTC. Encoded protein: CSAISGASGSYEQYF.

The chain recombines TRBV27 with TRBJ2-2, with 7 nucleotides matching TRBD2. This CDR3 is 14 amino acids long. The junction had 5 bases not matched to a gene; V was cut back by 8 bases and J by 2 bases. Per the germline V gene, CDR1 is MNHEY and CDR2 is SMNVEV (reference sequence). CDR3 sequence: CASAPGLNTGELFF. For the CDR3, the DNA is TGTGCCAGCGCACCGGGACTAAACACCGGGGAGCTGTTTTTT.